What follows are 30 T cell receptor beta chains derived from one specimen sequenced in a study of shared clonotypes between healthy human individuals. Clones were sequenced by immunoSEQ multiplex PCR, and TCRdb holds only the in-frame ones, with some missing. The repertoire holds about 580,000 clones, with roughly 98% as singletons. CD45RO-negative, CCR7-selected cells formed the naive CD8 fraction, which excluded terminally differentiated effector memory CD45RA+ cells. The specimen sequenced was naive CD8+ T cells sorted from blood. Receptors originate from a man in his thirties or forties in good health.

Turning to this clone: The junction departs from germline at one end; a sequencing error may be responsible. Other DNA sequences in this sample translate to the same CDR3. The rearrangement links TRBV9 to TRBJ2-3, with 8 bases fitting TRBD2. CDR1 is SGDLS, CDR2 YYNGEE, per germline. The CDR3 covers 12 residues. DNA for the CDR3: TGTGCCAGTAGCGGGGACACAGATACGCAGTATTTT. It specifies CASSGDTDTQYF. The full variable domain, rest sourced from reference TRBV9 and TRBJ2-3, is DSGVTQTPKHLITATGQRVTLRCSPRSGDLSVYWYQQSLDQGLQFLIQYYNGEERAKGNILERFSAQQFPDLHSELNLSSLELGDSALYFCASSGDTDTQYFGPGTRLTVL.

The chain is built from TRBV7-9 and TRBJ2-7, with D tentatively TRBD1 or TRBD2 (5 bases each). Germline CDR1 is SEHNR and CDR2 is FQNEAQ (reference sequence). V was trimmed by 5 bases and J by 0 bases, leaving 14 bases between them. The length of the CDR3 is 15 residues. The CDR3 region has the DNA TGTGCCAGCAGCGGCAGGGCCACTAGCTCCTACGAGCAGTACTTC. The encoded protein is CASSGRATSSYEQYF.

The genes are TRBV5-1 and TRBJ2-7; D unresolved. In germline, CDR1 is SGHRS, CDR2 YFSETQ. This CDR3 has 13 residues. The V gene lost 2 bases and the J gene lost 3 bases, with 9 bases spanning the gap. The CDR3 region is CASSFSQFYEQYF. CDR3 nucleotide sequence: TGCGCCAGCAGCTTTTCACAATTCTACGAGCAGTACTTC.

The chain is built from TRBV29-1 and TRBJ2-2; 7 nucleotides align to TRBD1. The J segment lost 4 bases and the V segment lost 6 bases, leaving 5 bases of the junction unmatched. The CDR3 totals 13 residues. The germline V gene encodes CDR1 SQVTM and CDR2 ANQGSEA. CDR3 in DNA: TGCAGCGTGGTGGGACAGTCCACCGGGGAGCTGTTTTTT. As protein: CSVVGQSTGELFF.

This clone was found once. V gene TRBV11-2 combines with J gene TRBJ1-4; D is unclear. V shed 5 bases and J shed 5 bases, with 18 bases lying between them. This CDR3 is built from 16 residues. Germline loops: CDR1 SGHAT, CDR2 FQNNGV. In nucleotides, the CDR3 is TGTGCCAGCAGCGCTAGGATTCCGGGGAGAAATGAAAAACTGTTTTTT. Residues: CASSARIPGRNEKLFF.

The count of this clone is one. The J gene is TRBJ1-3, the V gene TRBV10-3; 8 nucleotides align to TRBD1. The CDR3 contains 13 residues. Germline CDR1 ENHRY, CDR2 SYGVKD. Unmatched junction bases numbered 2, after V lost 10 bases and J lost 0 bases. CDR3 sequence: CATGTGSGNTIYF. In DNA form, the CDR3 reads TGTGCCACCGGGACAGGCTCTGGAAACACCATATATTTT.

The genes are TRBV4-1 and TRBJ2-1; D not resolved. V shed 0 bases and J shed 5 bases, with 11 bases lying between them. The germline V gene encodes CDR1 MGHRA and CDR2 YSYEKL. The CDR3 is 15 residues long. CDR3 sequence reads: CASSQDRNRDNEQFF. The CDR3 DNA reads TGCGCCAGCAGCCAAGATCGGAACCGAGACAATGAGCAGTTCTTC.

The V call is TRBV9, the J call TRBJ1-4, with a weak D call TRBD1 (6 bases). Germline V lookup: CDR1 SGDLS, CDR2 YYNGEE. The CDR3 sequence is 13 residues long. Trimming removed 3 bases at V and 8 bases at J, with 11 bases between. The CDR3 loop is CASSAPQGEKLFF. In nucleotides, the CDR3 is TGTGCCAGCAGCGCGCCTCAGGGGGAAAAACTGTTTTTT.

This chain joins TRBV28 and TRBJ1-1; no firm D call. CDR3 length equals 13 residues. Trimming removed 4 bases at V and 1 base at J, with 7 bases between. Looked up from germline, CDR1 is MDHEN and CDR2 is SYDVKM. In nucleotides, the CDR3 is TGTGCCAGCAGTTGGTACAAGAACACTGAAGCTTTCTTT. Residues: CASSWYKNTEAFF.

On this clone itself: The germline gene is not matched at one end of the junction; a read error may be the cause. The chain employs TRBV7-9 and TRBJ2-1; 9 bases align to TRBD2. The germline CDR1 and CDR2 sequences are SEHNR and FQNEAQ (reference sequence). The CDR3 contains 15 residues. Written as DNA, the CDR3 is TGTGCCAGCAGTCCAGAGGAGCGTAGCGGGAGACGACCGATCTTC. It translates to CASSPEERSGRRPIF.

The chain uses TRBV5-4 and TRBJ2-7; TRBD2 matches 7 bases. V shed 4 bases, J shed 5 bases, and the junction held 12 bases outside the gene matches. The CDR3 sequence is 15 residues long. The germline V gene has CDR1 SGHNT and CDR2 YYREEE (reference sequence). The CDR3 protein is CASSIPEAGLDEQYF. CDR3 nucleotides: TGTGCCAGCAGCATCCCGGAAGCGGGATTAGACGAGCAGTACTTC. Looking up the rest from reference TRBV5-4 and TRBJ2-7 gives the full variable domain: ETGVTQSPTHLIKTRGQQVTLRCSSQSGHNTVSWYQQALGQGPQFIFQYYREEENGRGNFPPRFSGLQFPNYSSELNVNALELDDSALYLCASSIPEAGLDEQYFGPGTRLTVT.

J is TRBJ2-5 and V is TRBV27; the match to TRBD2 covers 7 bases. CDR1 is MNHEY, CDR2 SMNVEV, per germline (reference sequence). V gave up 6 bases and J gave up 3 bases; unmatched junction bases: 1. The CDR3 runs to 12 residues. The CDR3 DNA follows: TGTGCCAGCAGGGGGGGGGAAGAGACCCAGTACTTC. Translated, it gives CASRGGEETQYF.

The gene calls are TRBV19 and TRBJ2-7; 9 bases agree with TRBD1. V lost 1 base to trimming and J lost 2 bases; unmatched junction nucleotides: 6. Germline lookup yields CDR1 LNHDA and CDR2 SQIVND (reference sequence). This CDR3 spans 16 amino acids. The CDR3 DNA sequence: TGTGCCAGTAGTATAGGCCCCGGACAGGGGACCTACGAGCAGTACTTC. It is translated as CASSIGPGQGTYEQYF.

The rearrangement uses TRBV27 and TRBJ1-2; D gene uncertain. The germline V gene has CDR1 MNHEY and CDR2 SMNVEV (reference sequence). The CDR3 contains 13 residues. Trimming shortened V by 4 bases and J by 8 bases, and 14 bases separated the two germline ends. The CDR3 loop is CASSSGPRGGYTF. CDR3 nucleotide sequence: TGTGCCAGCAGTTCCGGGCCCCGGGGAGGCTACACCTTC.

The CDR3 coding sequence is TGTGCCAGCAGCTTACCCCGGACTAGCGGGCATACGAGCTCCTACAATGAGCAGTTCTTC. It is translated as CASSLPRTSGHTSSYNEQFF. The V and J genes are TRBV13 and TRBJ2-1; 11 nucleotides align to TRBD2. Trimming took 2 bases from V and 0 from J; bases not matched to a gene: 12. The V gene's germline CDR1 is PRHDT and CDR2 FYEKMQ (reference sequence). The CDR3 extends over 20 amino acids. Drawing the rest from reference TRBV13 and TRBJ2-1, the complete variable domain is AAGVIQSPRHLIKEKRETATLKCYPIPRHDTVYWYQQGPGQDPQFLISFYEKMQSDKGSIPDRFSAQQFSDYHSELNMSSLELGDSALYFCASSLPRTSGHTSSYNEQFFGPGTRLTVL.

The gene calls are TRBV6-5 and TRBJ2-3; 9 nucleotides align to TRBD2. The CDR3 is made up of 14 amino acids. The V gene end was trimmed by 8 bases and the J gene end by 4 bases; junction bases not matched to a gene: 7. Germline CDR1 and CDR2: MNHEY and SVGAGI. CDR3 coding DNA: TGTGCCAGCCGACGTAGCGGGAGTCCAGATACGCAGTATTTT. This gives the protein CASRRSGSPDTQYF.

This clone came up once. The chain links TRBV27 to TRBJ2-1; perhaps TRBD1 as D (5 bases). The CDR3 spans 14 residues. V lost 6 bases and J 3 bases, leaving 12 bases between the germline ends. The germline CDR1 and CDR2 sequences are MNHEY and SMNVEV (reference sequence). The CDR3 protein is CASRDGALYNEQFF. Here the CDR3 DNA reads TGTGCCAGCAGAGATGGGGCTCTCTACAATGAGCAGTTCTTC.

Here the CDR3 DNA reads TGTGCCAGCAGCTTAGCACAGGGGGCGCACGGAAACACCATATATTTT. Its protein product is CASSLAQGAHGNTIYF. The rearrangement joins TRBV7-7 to TRBJ1-3; the match to TRBD1 covers 9 bases. Looked up from germline, CDR1 is SSHAT and CDR2 is FNYEAQ (reference sequence). V lost 0 bases, J lost 4 bases, and 4 bases stayed unmatched. CDR3 size: 16 residues.

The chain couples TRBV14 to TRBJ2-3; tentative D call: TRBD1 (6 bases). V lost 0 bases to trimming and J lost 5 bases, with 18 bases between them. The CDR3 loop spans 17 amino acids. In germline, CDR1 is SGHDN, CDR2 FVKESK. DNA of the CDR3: TGTGCCAGCAGCCAAGATTTGGACAGCGGTCAGTTAGATACGCAGTATTTT. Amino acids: CASSQDLDSGQLDTQYF.

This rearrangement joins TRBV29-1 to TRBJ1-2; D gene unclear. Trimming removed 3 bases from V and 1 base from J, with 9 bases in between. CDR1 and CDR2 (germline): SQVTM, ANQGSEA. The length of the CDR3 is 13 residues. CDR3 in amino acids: CSVDLDYNYGYTF. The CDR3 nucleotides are TGCAGCGTTGATCTGGATTATAACTATGGCTACACCTTC.

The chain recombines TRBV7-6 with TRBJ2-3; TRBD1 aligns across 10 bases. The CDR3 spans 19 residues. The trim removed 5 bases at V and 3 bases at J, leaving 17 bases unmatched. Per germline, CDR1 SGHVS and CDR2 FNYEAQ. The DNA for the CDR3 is TGTGCCAGCAGCCTTCAACAGGGACAGGGGACTGGGACGACAGATACGCAGTATTTT. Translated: CASSLQQGQGTGTTDTQYF.

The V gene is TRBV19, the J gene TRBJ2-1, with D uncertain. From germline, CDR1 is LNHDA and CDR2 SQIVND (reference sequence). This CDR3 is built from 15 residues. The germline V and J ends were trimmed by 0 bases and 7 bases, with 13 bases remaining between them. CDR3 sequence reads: CASSIDSGLLNEQFF. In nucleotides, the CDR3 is TGTGCCAGTAGTATAGATTCCGGATTATTGAATGAGCAGTTCTTC.

The CDR3 spells CASSPPGGGYGYTF. The CDR3 bases are TGTGCCAGCAGTCCGCCAGGGGGCGGATATGGCTACACCTTC. This chain uses TRBV28 with TRBJ1-2; TRBD1 agrees at 8 bases. The CDR3 totals 14 residues. The trim removed 5 bases at V and 5 bases at J, leaving 7 bases unmatched. Germline V gene sequence: CDR1 MDHEN, CDR2 SYDVKM.

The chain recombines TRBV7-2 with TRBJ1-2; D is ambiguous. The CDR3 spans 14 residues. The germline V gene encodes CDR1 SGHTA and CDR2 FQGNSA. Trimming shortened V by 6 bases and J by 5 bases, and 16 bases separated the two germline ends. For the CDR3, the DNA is TGTGCCAGCAGAGTCCCAGGCGCCGCTTATGGCTACACCTTC. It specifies CASRVPGAAYGYTF.

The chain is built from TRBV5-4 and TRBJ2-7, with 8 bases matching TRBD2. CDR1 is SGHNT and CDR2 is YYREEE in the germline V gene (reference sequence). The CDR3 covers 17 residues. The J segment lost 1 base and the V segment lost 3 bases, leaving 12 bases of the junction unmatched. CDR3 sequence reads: CASSSPTNAGGSYEQYF. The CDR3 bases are TGTGCCAGCAGCTCTCCTACTAACGCGGGGGGTTCCTACGAGCAGTACTTC.

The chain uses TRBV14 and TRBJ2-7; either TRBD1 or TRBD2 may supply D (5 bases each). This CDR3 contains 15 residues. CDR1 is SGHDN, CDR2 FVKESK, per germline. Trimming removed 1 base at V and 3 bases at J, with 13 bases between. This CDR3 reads CASSQVGGPSYEQYF. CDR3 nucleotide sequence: TGTGCCAGCAGCCAAGTTGGGGGACCAAGCTACGAGCAGTACTTC.

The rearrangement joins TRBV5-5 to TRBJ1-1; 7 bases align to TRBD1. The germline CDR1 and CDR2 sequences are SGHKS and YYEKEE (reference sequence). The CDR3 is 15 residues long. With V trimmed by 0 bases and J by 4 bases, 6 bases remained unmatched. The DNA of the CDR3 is TGTGCCAGCAGCTTGGAAAACAGGGGACCCACTGAAGCTTTCTTT. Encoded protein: CASSLENRGPTEAFF.

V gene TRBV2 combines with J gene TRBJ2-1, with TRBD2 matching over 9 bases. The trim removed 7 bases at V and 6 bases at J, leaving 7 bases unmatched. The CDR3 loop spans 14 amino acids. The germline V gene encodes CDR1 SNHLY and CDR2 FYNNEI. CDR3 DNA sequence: TGTGCCAGCACTTTCGGGACTAGCTTCAATGAGCAGTTCTTC. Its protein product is CASTFGTSFNEQFF.

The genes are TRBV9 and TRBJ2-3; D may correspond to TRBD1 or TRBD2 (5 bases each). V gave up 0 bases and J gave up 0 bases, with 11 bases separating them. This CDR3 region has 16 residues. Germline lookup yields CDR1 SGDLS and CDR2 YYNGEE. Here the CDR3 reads CASSVARGPSTDTQYF. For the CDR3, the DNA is TGTGCCAGCAGCGTAGCGAGGGGTCCTAGCACAGATACGCAGTATTTT.

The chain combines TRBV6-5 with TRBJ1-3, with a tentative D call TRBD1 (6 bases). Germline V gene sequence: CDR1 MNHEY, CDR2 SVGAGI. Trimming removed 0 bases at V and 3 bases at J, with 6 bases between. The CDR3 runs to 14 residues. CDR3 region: CASSYSTGGNTIYF. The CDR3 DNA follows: TGTGCCAGCAGTTACTCGACAGGTGGAAACACCATATATTTT.